One sample yielded the 26 T cell receptor beta chains listed below, sequenced in a study of blood T cell repertoires in COVID-19. Here immunoSEQ multiplex PCR was the method, and the copy in TCRdb shows in-frame clones only, minus some. The sample lists 200,000 to 250,000 clones, 90% occurring once. Sequenced sample: peripheral blood. These receptors all come from a man under 40 with COVID-19, enrolled during active disease.

The genes are TRBV29-1 and TRBJ1-2; a possible D gene is TRBD1 (6 bases). Trimming stripped 8 bases from V and 4 bases from J, with 14 bases between. The germline V gene has CDR1 SQVTM and CDR2 ANQGSEA. This CDR3 is built from 12 residues. The CDR3, as DNA: TGCAGCCGATCTGACAGGTTCTATGGCTACACCTTC. This codes for CSRSDRFYGYTF.

The gene calls are TRBV29-1 and TRBJ2-7, with 9 bases that match TRBD2. CDR1 is SQVTM and CDR2 is ANQGSEA in the germline V gene. J gave up 6 bases and V 4 bases, and 7 bases lay outside the gene matches. The CDR3 loop spans 13 amino acids. CDR3 amino acids: CSVGSGSLREQYF. The DNA of the CDR3 is TGCAGCGTTGGTAGCGGGAGTTTACGCGAGCAGTACTTC.

This sequence joins TRBV19 and TRBJ1-2; TRBD1 matches at 8 bases. The CDR3 is made up of 14 amino acids. Germline V gene lookup returns CDR1 LNHDA and CDR2 SQIVND (reference sequence). The V gene end was trimmed by 7 bases and the J gene end by 3 bases; junction bases not matched to a gene: 7. The CDR3 loop reads CASKPGGADYGYTF. DNA for the CDR3: TGTGCCAGTAAGCCAGGGGGCGCGGACTATGGCTACACCTTC. The full variable domain, completed using reference TRBV19 and TRBJ1-2, is DGGITQSPKYLFRKEGQNVTLSCEQNLNHDAMYWYRQDPGQGLRLIYYSQIVNDFQKGDIAEGYSVSREKKESFPLTVTSAQKNPTAFYLCASKPGGADYGYTFGSGTRLTVV.

The count of this clone is one. V usage is TRBV15 and J usage is TRBJ2-1; 14 bases match TRBD2. The germline CDR1 and CDR2 sequences are LNHNV and YYDKDF (reference sequence). Losses at the gene ends were 3 bases for V and 8 bases for J; bases not matched to a gene: 3. This CDR3 is 15 amino acids long. CDR3 sequence reads: CATSRGLAGDYEQFF. The CDR3 nucleotides read TGTGCCACCAGCAGGGGACTAGCGGGAGATTATGAGCAGTTCTTC.

V and J are TRBV7-7 and TRBJ2-5; TRBD1 matches at 9 bases. Germline CDR1 is SSHAT and CDR2 is FNYEAQ (reference sequence). Unmatched junction bases numbered 5, after V lost 2 bases and J lost 1 base. The CDR3 consists of 16 residues. CDR3: CASSLLGQGFQETQYF. The CDR3, as DNA: TGTGCCAGCAGCTTACTGGGACAGGGTTTCCAAGAGACCCAGTACTTC.

This clone showed up just a few times. The CDR3 nucleotides read TGTGCCAGCAGTATATACAGGGCTCGAGAGCAGTACTTC. It is translated as CASSIYRAREQYF. The rearrangement uses TRBV6-5 and TRBJ2-7, with D perhaps matching TRBD1 (6 bases). The germline V gene has CDR1 MNHEY and CDR2 SVGAGI. The CDR3 has 13 amino acids. V dropped 5 bases and J dropped 7 bases, with 15 bases sitting between them.

V gene TRBV9 combines with J gene TRBJ1-1; TRBD1 matches at 7 bases. The germline CDR1 and CDR2 sequences are SGDLS and YYNGEE. V shed 2 bases and J 5 bases; nucleotides not matched to a gene: 3. The CDR3 runs to 13 residues. The CDR3 coding sequence is TGTGCCAGCAGCGTGACAGGGAAGACTGAAGCTTTCTTT. It codes for CASSVTGKTEAFF.

V is TRBV18 and J is TRBJ1-1, with D possibly TRBD1 on 5 matching bases. CDR1 is KGHSH, CDR2 LQKENI, per germline. The CDR3 has 14 residues. Trimming pared 0 bases from V and 7 bases from J, leaving 12 bases between. The CDR3 DNA is TGTGCCAGCTCACCACCGGGCGGGACGGATGAAGCTTTCTTT. Encoded protein: CASSPPGGTDEAFF.

V usage is TRBV3-1 (or the pseudogene TRBV3-2) and J usage is TRBJ2-3; D is unclear. The length of the CDR3 is 13 residues. V lost 3 bases and J lost 4, with 8 bases in between. CDR1 LGHDT and CDR2 YNNKEL come from the germline V gene (reference sequence). This chain's CDR3 is CASSHHSSDTQYF. The CDR3 DNA is TGTGCCAGCAGCCATCACTCCTCAGATACGCAGTATTTT.

The chain uses TRBV7-2 and TRBJ1-2, with 7 bases lining up with TRBD1. The germline V gene has CDR1 SGHTA and CDR2 FQGNSA. This CDR3 is built from 15 residues. J was trimmed by 3 bases and V by 5 bases; bases with no gene match: 9. The CDR3 spells CASSALDRTYYGYTF. In DNA, the CDR3 is TGTGCCAGCAGCGCACTGGACAGGACCTACTATGGCTACACCTTC.

The chain employs TRBV3-1 (or the pseudogene TRBV3-2) and TRBJ2-1; maybe TRBD2 (6 bases). There are 18 residues in the CDR3. Trimming removed 3 bases from V and 4 bases from J, with 22 bases in between. Germline assignment: CDR1 LGHDT and CDR2 YNNKEL (reference sequence). CDR3 protein: CASSHSLGASDQYNEQFF. CDR3 bases: TGTGCCAGCAGCCACTCACTTGGGGCTAGCGACCAATACAATGAGCAGTTCTTC.

The CDR3, as DNA: TGTGCCAGCAGTTTCAGGGGATTTAGCAATCAGCCCCAGCATTTT. It specifies CASSFRGFSNQPQHF. V gene TRBV28 combines with J gene TRBJ1-5; TRBD1 is a possible D gene (6 bases). Germline V gene sequence: CDR1 MDHEN, CDR2 SYDVKM. The length of the CDR3 is 15 residues. The V gene lost 3 bases and the J gene lost 0 bases, with 9 bases spanning the gap.

V usage is TRBV3-1 (or the pseudogene TRBV3-2) and J usage is TRBJ2-1; D might be TRBD2 (6 bases). V shed 3 bases and J shed 8 bases, with 8 bases lying between them. The germline V gene encodes CDR1 LGHDT and CDR2 YNNKEL (reference sequence). The CDR3 is made up of 12 amino acids. This chain's CDR3 is CASSQEGYEQFF. As DNA, the CDR3 is TGTGCCAGCAGCCAGGAGGGCTATGAGCAGTTCTTC.

V gene TRBV12-3 or TRBV12-4 combines with J gene TRBJ1-6; D remains unclear. The CDR3 covers 12 residues. V dropped 5 bases and J dropped 8 bases, with 7 bases sitting between them. CDR3 amino acids: CASSQQDSPLHF. The DNA of the CDR3 is TGTGCCAGCAGTCAGCAGGATTCACCCCTCCACTTT.

The J gene is TRBJ1-6, the V gene TRBV27; weak D call: TRBD1 (5 bases). The CDR3 spans 14 residues. Germline V lookup: CDR1 MNHEY, CDR2 SMNVEV (reference sequence). Trimming removed 2 bases at V and 6 bases at J, with 8 bases between. The DNA of the CDR3 is TGTGCCAGCAGTTTACTCAGGGTTAATTCACCCCTCCACTTT. Translating it yields CASSLLRVNSPLHF.

This clone occurred once. The chain has TRBV6-6 and TRBJ1-1; possible D gene TRBD1, 5 bases. Trimming left V 4 bases short and J 6 bases short, with 6 bases between. Germline CDR1 MNHNY, CDR2 SVGAGI (reference sequence). This CDR3 is built from 11 residues. The CDR3 bases are TGTGCCAGCAGTTTACAGGCTGAAGCTTTCTTT. This translates into CASSLQAEAFF.

The chain is built from TRBV10-3 and TRBJ1-1; TRBD1 matches 8 bases. CDR1 and CDR2 (germline): ENHRY, SYGVKD. This CDR3 region has 18 residues. The V and J ends lost 0 bases and 2 bases, in that order; junction bases with no gene match: 11. The CDR3 loop is CAISESRQGANGNTEAFF. CDR3 in DNA: TGTGCCATCAGTGAGTCGAGGCAGGGGGCAAACGGAAACACTGAAGCTTTCTTT.

The chain combines TRBV15 with TRBJ1-3; 7 bases align to TRBD1. This CDR3 is 14 amino acids long. Trimming cost V 5 bases and J 2 bases; bases outside gene matches: 3. Germline CDR1 LNHNV, CDR2 YYDKDF (reference sequence). CDR3: CATSGTGAGNTIYF. The CDR3 DNA reads as TGTGCCACCAGCGGTACAGGGGCTGGAAACACCATATATTTT.

This chain connects TRBV4-1 to TRBJ1-3; D is undetermined. Looked up from germline, CDR1 is MGHRA and CDR2 is YSYEKL. CDR3 length: 17 residues. Trimming removed 2 bases at V and 0 bases at J, with 14 bases between. CDR3 loop: CASSQPLTESSGNTIYF. Written as DNA, the CDR3 is TGCGCCAGCAGCCAACCCCTTACAGAGAGCTCTGGAAACACCATATATTTT.

Here the CDR3 DNA reads TGTGCCACCAGTGACCAGGACAGGGCCTATGGCTACACCTTC. Its translation is CATSDQDRAYGYTF. This chain uses TRBV24-1 with TRBJ1-2, with 8 bases matching TRBD1. J gave up 4 bases and V 4 bases, and 4 bases lay outside the gene matches. The CDR3 length is 14 residues. Germline CDR1 and CDR2: KGHDR and SFDVKD.

The chain combines TRBV29-1 with TRBJ1-2; TRBD1 matches at 11 bases. CDR1 is SQVTM and CDR2 is ANQGSEA in the germline V gene. The CDR3 length is 14 residues. The V and J ends lost 5 bases and 10 bases, in that order; junction bases with no gene match: 12. DNA for the CDR3: TGCAGCGTTCCTCCAAAGGGGACAGGGGGATTCTACACCTTC. This translates into CSVPPKGTGGFYTF.

The J gene is TRBJ2-6, the V gene TRBV5-1, with a tentative D call TRBD2 (7 bases). Germline CDR1 reads SGHRS; CDR2 reads YFSETQ. The CDR3 spans 16 residues. V lost 0 bases, J lost 4 bases, and 11 bases lay in between. This CDR3 reads CASSLEGGAGANVLTF. Here the CDR3 DNA reads TGCGCCAGCAGCTTGGAGGGGGGGGCCGGGGCCAACGTCCTGACTTTC. The complete variable domain, with remaining parts taken from reference TRBV5-1 and TRBJ2-6, reads KAGVTQTPRYLIKTRGQQVTLSCSPISGHRSVSWYQQTPGQGLQFLFEYFSETQRNKGNFPGRFSGRQFSNSRSEMNVSTLELGDSALYLCASSLEGGAGANVLTFGAGSRLTVL.

This clone has only a few counts. The gene calls are TRBV14 and TRBJ2-1; tentatively, D is TRBD1 (6 bases). In germline, CDR1 is SGHDN, CDR2 FVKESK. V lost 5 bases, J lost 4 bases, and 18 bases lay in between. The CDR3 loop spans 16 amino acids. CDR3 amino acids: CASSSPGGQRYNEQFF. The CDR3 DNA is TGTGCCAGCAGCAGTCCAGGAGGACAGAGATACAATGAGCAGTTCTTC. The full variable domain, completed using reference TRBV14 and TRBJ2-1, is EAGVTQFPSHSVIEKGQTVTLRCDPISGHDNLYWYRRVMGKEIKFLLHFVKESKQDESGMPNNRFLAERTGGTYSTLKVQPAELEDSGVYFCASSSPGGQRYNEQFFGPGTRLTVL.

The chain's CDR3 is CASNGEREASYYEQYF. The DNA for the CDR3 is TGTGCCAGCAACGGTGAGCGGGAGGCATCTTACTACGAGCAGTACTTC. The V call is TRBV2, the J call TRBJ2-7; TRBD2 matches 9 bases. The V gene's germline CDR1 is SNHLY and CDR2 FYNNEI. This CDR3 contains 16 residues. V was pared by 7 bases and J by 3 bases, with 13 bases of the junction left unmatched.

The chain recombines TRBV28 with TRBJ1-2, with 7 bases lining up with TRBD1. The CDR3 runs 14 residues. The V and J ends lost 5 bases and 7 bases, in that order; junction bases with no gene match: 10. The germline V gene encodes CDR1 MDHEN and CDR2 SYDVKM. The CDR3 DNA follows: TGTGCCAGCAGTGTTCGAGGGGGCATTATTGGCTACACCTTC. Its translation is CASSVRGGIIGYTF.

The rearrangement links TRBV2 to TRBJ2-3; D is possibly TRBD1 (5 bases). Trimming pared 2 bases from V and 1 base from J, leaving 16 bases between. The germline CDR1 and CDR2 sequences are SNHLY and FYNNEI. CDR3 length: 17 amino acids. In DNA, the CDR3 is TGTGCCAGCAGTGAAAAGGGGTGGGGTCTCCGCACAGATACGCAGTATTTT. Translating it yields CASSEKGWGLRTDTQYF.